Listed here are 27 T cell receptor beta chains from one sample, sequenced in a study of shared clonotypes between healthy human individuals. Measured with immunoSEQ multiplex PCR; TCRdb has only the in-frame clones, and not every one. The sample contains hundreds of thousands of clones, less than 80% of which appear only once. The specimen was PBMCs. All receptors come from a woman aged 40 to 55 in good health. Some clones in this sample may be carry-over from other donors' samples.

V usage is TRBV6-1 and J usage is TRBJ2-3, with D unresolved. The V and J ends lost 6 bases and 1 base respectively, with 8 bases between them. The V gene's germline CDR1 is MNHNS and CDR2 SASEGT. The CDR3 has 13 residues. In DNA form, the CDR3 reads TGTGCCAGCAGAATAGAGGGCACAGATACGCAGTATTTT. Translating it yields CASRIEGTDTQYF.

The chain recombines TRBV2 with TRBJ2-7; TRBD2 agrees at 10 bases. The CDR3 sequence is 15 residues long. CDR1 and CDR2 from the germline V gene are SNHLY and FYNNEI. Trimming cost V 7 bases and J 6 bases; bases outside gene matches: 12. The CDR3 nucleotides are TGTGCCAGCATAGGGCTAGCGGGAGTCTTGGGCGAGCAGTACTTC. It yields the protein CASIGLAGVLGEQYF.

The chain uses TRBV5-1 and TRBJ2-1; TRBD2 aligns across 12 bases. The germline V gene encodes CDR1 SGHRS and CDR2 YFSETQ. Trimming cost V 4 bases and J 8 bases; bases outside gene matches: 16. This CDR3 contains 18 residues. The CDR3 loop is CASSRTRISSGRVDEQFF. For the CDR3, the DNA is TGCGCCAGCAGCCGCACAAGAATCTCTAGCGGGAGGGTAGATGAGCAGTTCTTC. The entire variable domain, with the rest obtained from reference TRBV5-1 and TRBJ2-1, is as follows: KAGVTQTPRYLIKTRGQQVTLSCSPISGHRSVSWYQQTPGQGLQFLFEYFSETQRNKGNFPGRFSGRQFSNSRSEMNVSTLELGDSALYLCASSRTRISSGRVDEQFFGPGTRLTVL.

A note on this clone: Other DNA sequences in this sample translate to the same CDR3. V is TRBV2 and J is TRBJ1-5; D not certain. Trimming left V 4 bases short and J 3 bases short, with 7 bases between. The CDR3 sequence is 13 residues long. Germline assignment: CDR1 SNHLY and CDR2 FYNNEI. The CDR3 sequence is CASSGQTNQPQHF. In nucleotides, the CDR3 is TGTGCCAGCAGTGGGCAGACCAATCAGCCCCAGCATTTT.

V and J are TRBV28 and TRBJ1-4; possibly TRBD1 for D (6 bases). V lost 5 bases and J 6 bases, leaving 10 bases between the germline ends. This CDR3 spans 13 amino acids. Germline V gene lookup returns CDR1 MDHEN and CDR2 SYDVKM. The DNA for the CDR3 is TGTGCCAGCAGTAGAGGGGGTGATGAAAAACTGTTTTTT. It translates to CASSRGGDEKLFF. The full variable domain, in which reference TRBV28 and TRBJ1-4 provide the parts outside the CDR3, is DVKVTQSSRYLVKRTGEKVFLECVQDMDHENMFWYRQDPGLGLRLIYFSYDVKMKEKGDIPEGYSVSREKKERFSLILESASTNQTSMYLCASSRGGDEKLFFGSGTQLSVL.

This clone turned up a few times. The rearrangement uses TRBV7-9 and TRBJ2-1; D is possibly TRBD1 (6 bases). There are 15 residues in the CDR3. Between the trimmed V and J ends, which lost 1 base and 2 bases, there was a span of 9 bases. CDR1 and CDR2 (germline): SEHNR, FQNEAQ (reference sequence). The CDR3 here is CASSLEGVAYNEQFF. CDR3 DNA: TGTGCCAGCAGCTTAGAGGGGGTGGCCTACAATGAGCAGTTCTTC.

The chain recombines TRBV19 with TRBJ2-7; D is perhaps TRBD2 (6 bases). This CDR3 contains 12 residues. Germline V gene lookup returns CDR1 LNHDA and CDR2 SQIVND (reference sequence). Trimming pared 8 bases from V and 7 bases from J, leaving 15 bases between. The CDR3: CASGGRAGEQYF. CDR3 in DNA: TGTGCCAGTGGGGGACGCGCGGGGGAGCAGTACTTC.

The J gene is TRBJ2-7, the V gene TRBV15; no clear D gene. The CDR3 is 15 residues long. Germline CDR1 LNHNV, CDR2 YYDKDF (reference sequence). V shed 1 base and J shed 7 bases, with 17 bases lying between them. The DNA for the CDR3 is TGTGCCACCAGCAGAGGGACCGCCGCCCCTCGGGAGCAGTACTTC. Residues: CATSRGTAAPREQYF. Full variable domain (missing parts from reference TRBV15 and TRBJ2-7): DAMVIQNPRYQVTQFGKPVTLSCSQTLNHNVMYWYQQKSSQAPKLLFHYYDKDFNNEADTPDNFQSRRPNTSFCFLDIRSPGLGDTAMYLCATSRGTAAPREQYFGPGTRLTVT.

The CDR3 nucleotides are TGTGCCTGGAGTGCGGGGGTCCTGCTGGGCTACACCTTC. Translation: CAWSAGVLLGYTF. The rearrangement joins TRBV30 to TRBJ1-2; D might be TRBD1 (5 bases). Germline-derived CDR1 and CDR2 are GTSNPN and SVGIG (reference sequence). This CDR3 has 13 amino acids. Between the trimmed V and J ends, which lost 1 base and 8 bases, there was a span of 14 bases.

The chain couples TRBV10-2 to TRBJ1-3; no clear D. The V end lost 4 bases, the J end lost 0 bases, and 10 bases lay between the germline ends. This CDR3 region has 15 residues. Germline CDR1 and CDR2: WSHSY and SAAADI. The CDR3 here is CASSVTSTSGNTIYF. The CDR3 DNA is TGCGCCAGCAGTGTCACGAGCACCTCTGGAAACACCATATATTTT.

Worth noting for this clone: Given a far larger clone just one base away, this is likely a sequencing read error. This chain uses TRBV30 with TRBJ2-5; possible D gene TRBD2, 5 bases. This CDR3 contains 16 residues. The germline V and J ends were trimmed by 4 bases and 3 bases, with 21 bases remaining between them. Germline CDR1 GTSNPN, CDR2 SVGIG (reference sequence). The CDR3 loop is CAWKTVRPAAKETQYF. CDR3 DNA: TGTGCCTGGAAGACGGTTCGCCCAGCGGCCAAAGAGACCCAGTACTTC. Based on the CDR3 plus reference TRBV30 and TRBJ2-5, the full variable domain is SQTIHQWPATLVQPVGSPLSLECTVEGTSNPNLYWYRQAAGRGLQLLFYSVGIGQISSEVPQNLSASRPQDRQFILSSKKLLLSDSGFYLCAWKTVRPAAKETQYFGPGTRLLVL.

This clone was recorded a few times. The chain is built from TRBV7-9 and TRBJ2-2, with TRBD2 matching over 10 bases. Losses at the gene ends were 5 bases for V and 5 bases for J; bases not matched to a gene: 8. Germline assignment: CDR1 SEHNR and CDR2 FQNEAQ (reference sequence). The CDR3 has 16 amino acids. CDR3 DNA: TGTGCCAGCAGCCCAATCCTAGCGGGAGATACCGGGGAGCTGTTTTTT. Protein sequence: CASSPILAGDTGELFF. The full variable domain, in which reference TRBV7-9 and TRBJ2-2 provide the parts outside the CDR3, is DTGVSQNPRHKITKRGQNVTFRCDPISEHNRLYWYRQTLGQGPEFLTYFQNEAQLEKSRLLSDRFSAERPKGSFSTLEIQRTEQGDSAMYLCASSPILAGDTGELFFGEGSRLTVL.

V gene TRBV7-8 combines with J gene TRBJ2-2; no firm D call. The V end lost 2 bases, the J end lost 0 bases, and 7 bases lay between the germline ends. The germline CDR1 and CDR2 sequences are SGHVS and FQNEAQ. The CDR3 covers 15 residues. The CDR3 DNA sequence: TGTGCCAGCAGCTTAAGACAAGCGAACACCGGGGAGCTGTTTTTT. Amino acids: CASSLRQANTGELFF.

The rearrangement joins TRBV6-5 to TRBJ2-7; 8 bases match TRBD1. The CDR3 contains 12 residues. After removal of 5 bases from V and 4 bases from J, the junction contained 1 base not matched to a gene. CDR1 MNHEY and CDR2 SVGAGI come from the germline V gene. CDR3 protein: CASSRTGYEQYF. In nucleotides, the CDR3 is TGTGCCAGCAGTCGGACAGGGTACGAGCAGTACTTC.

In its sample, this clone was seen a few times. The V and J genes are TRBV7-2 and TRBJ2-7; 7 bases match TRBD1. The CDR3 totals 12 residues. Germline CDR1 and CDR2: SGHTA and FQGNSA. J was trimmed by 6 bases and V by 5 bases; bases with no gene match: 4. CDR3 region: CASSLTGSEQYF. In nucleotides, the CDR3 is TGTGCCAGCAGCCTGACAGGGAGCGAGCAGTACTTC.

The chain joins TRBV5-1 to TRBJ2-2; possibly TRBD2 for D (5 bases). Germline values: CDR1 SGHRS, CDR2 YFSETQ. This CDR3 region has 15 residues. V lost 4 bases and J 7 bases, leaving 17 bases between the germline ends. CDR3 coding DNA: TGCGCCAGCAGCCTGGAGGTTAACGGAGGCGGGGAGCTGTTTTTT. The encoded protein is CASSLEVNGGGELFF.

In DNA, the CDR3 is TGTGCCAGCAGAATGCTAATCGAGGGACAACCTAACTATGGCTACACCTTC. Its protein product is CASRMLIEGQPNYGYTF. The gene calls are TRBV27 and TRBJ1-2; D possibly corresponds to TRBD1 (6 bases). Germline V lookup: CDR1 MNHEY, CDR2 SMNVEV (reference sequence). There are 17 residues in the CDR3. V lost 6 bases and J 0 bases, leaving 20 bases between the germline ends.

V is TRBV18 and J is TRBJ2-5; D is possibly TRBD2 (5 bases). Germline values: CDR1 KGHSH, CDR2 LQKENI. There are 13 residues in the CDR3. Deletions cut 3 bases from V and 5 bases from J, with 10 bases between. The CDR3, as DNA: TGTGCCAGCTCACCTCCACTAGGGGAGACCCAGTACTTC. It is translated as CASSPPLGETQYF.

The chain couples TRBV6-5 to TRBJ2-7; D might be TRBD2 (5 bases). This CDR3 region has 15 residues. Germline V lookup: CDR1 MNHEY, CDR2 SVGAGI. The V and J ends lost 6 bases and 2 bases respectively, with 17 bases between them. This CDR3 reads CASRLSGSLPYEQYF. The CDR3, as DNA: TGTGCCAGCAGACTAAGCGGTAGCCTGCCCTACGAGCAGTACTTC.

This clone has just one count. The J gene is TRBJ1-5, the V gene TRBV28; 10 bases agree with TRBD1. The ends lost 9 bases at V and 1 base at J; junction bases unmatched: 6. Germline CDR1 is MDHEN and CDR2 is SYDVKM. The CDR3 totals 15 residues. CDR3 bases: TGTGCCAGTCTTCGGACAGGGGGGAGCAATCAGCCCCAGCATTTT. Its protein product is CASLRTGGSNQPQHF.

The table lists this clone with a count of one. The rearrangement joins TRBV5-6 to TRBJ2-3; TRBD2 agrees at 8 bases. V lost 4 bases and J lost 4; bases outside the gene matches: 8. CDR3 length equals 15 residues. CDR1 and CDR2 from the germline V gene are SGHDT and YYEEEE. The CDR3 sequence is CASSREGPVPDTQYF. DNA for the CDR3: TGTGCCAGCAGCCGGGAGGGCCCTGTTCCAGATACGCAGTATTTT.

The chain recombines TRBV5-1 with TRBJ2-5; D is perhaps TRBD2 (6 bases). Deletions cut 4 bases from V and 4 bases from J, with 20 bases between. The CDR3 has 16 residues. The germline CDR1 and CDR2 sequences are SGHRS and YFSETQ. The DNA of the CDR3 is TGCGCCAGCAGCCCGGACGGGACTCTGGGAGGAGAGACCCAGTACTTC. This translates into CASSPDGTLGGETQYF.

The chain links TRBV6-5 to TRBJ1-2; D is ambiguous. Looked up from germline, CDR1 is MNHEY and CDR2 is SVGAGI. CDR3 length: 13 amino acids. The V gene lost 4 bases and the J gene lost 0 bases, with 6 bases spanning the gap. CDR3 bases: TGTGCCAGCAGTTGGGGTTCTAACTATGGCTACACCTTC. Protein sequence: CASSWGSNYGYTF.

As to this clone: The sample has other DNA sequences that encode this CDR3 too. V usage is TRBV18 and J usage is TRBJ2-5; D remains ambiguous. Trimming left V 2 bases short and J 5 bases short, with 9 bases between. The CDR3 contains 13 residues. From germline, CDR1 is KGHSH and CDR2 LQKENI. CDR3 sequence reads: CASSPGNGETQYF. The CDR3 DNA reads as TGTGCCAGCTCACCAGGGAATGGGGAGACCCAGTACTTC.

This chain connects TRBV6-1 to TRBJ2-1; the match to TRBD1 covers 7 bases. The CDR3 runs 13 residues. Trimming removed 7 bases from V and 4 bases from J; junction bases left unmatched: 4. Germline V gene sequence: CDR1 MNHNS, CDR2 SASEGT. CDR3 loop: CASNGRGYNEQFF. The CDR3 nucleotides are TGTGCCAGCAACGGCAGGGGGTACAATGAGCAGTTCTTC.

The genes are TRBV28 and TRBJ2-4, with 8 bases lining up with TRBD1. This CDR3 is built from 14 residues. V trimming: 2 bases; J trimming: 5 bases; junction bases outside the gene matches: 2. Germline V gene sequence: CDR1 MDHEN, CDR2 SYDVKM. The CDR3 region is CASSLNRGENIQYF. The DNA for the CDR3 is TGTGCCAGCAGTTTAAACAGGGGGGAAAACATTCAGTACTTC.

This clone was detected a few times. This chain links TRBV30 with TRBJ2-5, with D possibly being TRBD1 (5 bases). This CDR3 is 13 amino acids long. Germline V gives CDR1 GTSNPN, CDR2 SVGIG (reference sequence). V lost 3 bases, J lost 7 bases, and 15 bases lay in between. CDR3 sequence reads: CAWSPDSAGTQYF. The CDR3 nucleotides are TGTGCCTGGAGCCCAGACAGCGCTGGGACCCAGTACTTC.